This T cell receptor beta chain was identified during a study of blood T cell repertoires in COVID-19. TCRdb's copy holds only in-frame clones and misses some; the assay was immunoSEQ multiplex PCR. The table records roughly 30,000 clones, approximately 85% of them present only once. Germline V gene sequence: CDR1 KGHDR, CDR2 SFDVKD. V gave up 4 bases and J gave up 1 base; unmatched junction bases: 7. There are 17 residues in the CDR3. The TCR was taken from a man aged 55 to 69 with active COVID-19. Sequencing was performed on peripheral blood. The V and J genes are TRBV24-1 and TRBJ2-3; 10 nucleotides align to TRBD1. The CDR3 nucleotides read TGTGCCACCAGTGAACCCGACAGGGGGCTCGGCACAGATACGCAGTATTTT. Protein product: CATSEPDRGLGTDTQYF.